A single sample is the source of the 26 T cell receptor beta chains below, sequenced in a study of T-cell memory formation after mild COVID-19. TCRdb re-called the 5' RACE reads with MiXCR, one entry per CDR3 protein. The sample yields around 33,000 distinct CDR3 sequences, around a fifth seen once. Sequencing was performed on PBMCs or a T cell subset sorted from them (not recorded which). These receptors all stem from an adult who had mild COVID-19 (a few samples of this study predate the infection). Cell type and time point are not known.

This clonotype was observed many times. Written as DNA, the CDR3 is TGCGCCAGCAGCCCAACCCTACCAGGGGCCCCCTACGAGCAGTACTTC. Amino acid sequence: CASSPTLPGAPYEQYF. The rearrangement joins TRBV5-1 to TRBJ2-7; a weak D match, TRBD1 (6 bases). Germline loops: CDR1 SGHRS, CDR2 YFSETQ. The CDR3 contains 16 residues. V was shortened by 4 bases and J by 2 bases, with 19 bases between the two germline ends.

Only a few counts were recorded for this clonotype. The rearrangement joins TRBV3-1 to TRBJ2-5, with D tentatively TRBD1 (6 bases). V was clipped by 4 bases and J by 2 bases, with 20 bases between them. Germline V gene data show CDR1 as LGHDT and CDR2 as YNNKEL (reference sequence). The CDR3 sequence is 17 residues long. The CDR3 nucleotides are TGTGCCAGCAGCCTGAGAGGTGCAGGGGCGAGTCAAGAGACCCAGTACTTC. As protein: CASSLRGAGASQETQYF.

In its sample, this clonotype was seen many times. The chain recombines TRBV20-1 with TRBJ1-1; maybe TRBD1 (5 bases). Germline-derived CDR1 and CDR2 are DFQATT and SNEGSKA (reference sequence). CDR3 length: 13 amino acids. V lost 4 bases and J 1 base, leaving 10 bases between the germline ends. The CDR3 is CSATTTGNTEAFF. The DNA of the CDR3 is TGCAGTGCTACTACTACAGGGAACACTGAAGCTTTCTTT.

The chain employs TRBV4-2 and TRBJ1-1; D may be TRBD1 (6 bases). The length of the CDR3 is 14 residues. The germline V and J ends were trimmed by 4 bases and 3 bases, with 12 bases remaining between them. Germline CDR1 LGHNA, CDR2 YNFKEQ. CDR3 sequence (DNA): TGTGCCAGCAGCCTGACAGGCGGAGACACTGAAGCTTTCTTT. It yields the protein CASSLTGGDTEAFF.

This clonotype has just a few counts. This chain links TRBV9 with TRBJ2-3; D unresolved. The V gene's germline CDR1 is SGDLS and CDR2 YYNGEE. The CDR3 consists of 15 residues. Trimming left V 0 bases short and J 4 bases short, with 12 bases between. The CDR3 reads CASSVAPAIPDTQYF. The DNA of the CDR3 is TGTGCCAGCAGCGTAGCGCCAGCAATACCAGATACGCAGTATTTT.

This clonotype was recorded many times. This chain uses TRBV30 with TRBJ1-4; D not certain. With 2 bases removed from V and 2 bases from J, the gap between germline ends came to 3 bases. The CDR3 sequence is 12 residues long. Looked up from germline, CDR1 is GTSNPN and CDR2 is SVGIG (reference sequence). CDR3 protein: CAWSRTNEKLFF. Written as DNA, the CDR3 is TGTGCCTGGAGTAGGACTAATGAAAAACTGTTTTTT. Full variable domain (remainder filled in from reference TRBV30 and TRBJ1-4): SQTIHQWPATLVQPVGSPLSLECTVEGTSNPNLYWYRQAAGRGLQLLFYSVGIGQISSEVPQNLSASRPQDRQFILSSKKLLLSDSGFYLCAWSRTNEKLFFGSGTQLSVL.

The V gene is TRBV7-9, the J gene TRBJ1-2; TRBD1 agrees at 8 bases. V lost 2 bases to trimming and J lost 7 bases; unmatched junction nucleotides: 6. The germline V gene has CDR1 SEHNR and CDR2 FQNEAQ (reference sequence). The CDR3 contains 14 residues. CDR3 region: CASSLSTGAAGYTF. The CDR3 DNA is TGTGCCAGCAGCTTATCGACAGGGGCGGCTGGCTACACCTTC.

The CDR3 loop is CASSSGLVYNEQFF. The CDR3 bases are TGTGCCAGCAGCTCGGGACTAGTCTACAATGAGCAGTTCTTC. The chain links TRBV7-6 to TRBJ2-1; 8 bases line up with TRBD2. Losses at the gene ends were 4 bases for V and 3 bases for J; bases not matched to a gene: 2. Germline values: CDR1 SGHVS, CDR2 FNYEAQ. The CDR3 spans 14 residues.

This clonotype was found many times. The chain couples TRBV7-9 to TRBJ2-5; D gene unclear. Per germline, CDR1 SEHNR and CDR2 FQNEAQ (reference sequence). The CDR3 sequence is 15 residues long. V was shortened by 1 base and J by 2 bases, with 11 bases between the two germline ends. The CDR3 protein is CASSLVPGGQETQYF. In DNA form, the CDR3 reads TGTGCCAGCAGCTTAGTGCCGGGCGGACAAGAGACCCAGTACTTC.

There are many counts of this clonotype. The chain couples TRBV5-1 to TRBJ1-1, with D unresolved. The V gene lost 0 bases and the J gene lost 1 base, with 7 bases spanning the gap. Germline V lookup: CDR1 SGHRS, CDR2 YFSETQ. CDR3 length: 14 amino acids. CDR3 sequence: CASSLAAANTEAFF. CDR3 nucleotide sequence: TGCGCCAGCAGCTTGGCGGCAGCGAACACTGAAGCTTTCTTT.

This clonotype has ten or more counts. The chain carries TRBV19 and TRBJ1-1; D unresolved. Germline V gene data show CDR1 as LNHDA and CDR2 as SQIVND (reference sequence). The CDR3 consists of 15 residues. Trimming left V 5 bases short and J 0 bases short, with 13 bases between. The CDR3 DNA reads as TGTGCCAGTAGTGCCCCAGAGGAACTGAACACTGAAGCTTTCTTT. It codes for CASSAPEELNTEAFF.

This chain connects TRBV7-2 to TRBJ2-6; no reliable D call. The CDR3 covers 15 residues. Germline CDR1 SGHTA, CDR2 FQGNSA. Trimming took off 4 bases at V and 2 bases at J, with 9 bases between the two ends. The CDR3 nucleotides are TGTGCCAGCAGCTCCCGTGGCACTGGGGCCAACGTCCTGACTTTC. The encoded protein is CASSSRGTGANVLTF. The full variable domain, with the rest looked up from reference TRBV7-2 and TRBJ2-6, is GAGVSQSPSNKVTEKGKDVELRCDPISGHTALYWYRQSLGQGLEFLIYFQGNSAPDKSGLPSDRFSAERTGGSVSTLTIQRTQQEDSAVYLCASSSRGTGANVLTFGAGSRLTVL.

This clonotype was detected only a few times. The chain links TRBV5-1 to TRBJ1-4, with D possibly matching TRBD1 (5 bases). CDR3 length: 13 amino acids. The V end lost 0 bases, the J end lost 7 bases, and 7 bases lay between the germline ends. Germline loops: CDR1 SGHRS, CDR2 YFSETQ. CDR3 sequence: CASSLETAEKLFF. The CDR3 DNA reads as TGCGCCAGCAGCTTGGAGACAGCTGAAAAACTGTTTTTT.

For this clonotype: It may be a read error: a sequence one base away is much more abundant. The chain uses TRBV7-2 and TRBJ2-2; D call uncertain. The CDR3 spans 17 residues. Per the germline V gene, CDR1 is SGHTA and CDR2 is FQGNSA. CDR3: CSSSFQAWSAVAGELFF. CDR3 DNA: TGTTCCAGCAGCTTCCAGGCCTGGTCAGCCGTTGCCGGGGAGCTGTTTTTT.

This sequence joins TRBV5-6 and TRBJ1-4; the match to TRBD1 covers 9 bases. The CDR3 contains 19 residues. V gave up 1 base and J gave up 2 bases; unmatched junction bases: 12. Germline V gene data show CDR1 as SGHDT and CDR2 as YYEEEE. The CDR3 coding sequence is TGTGCCAGCAGCTTGCAAGGACAGGGGCTCTTCGGCACTAATGAAAAACTGTTTTTT. Its translation: CASSLQGQGLFGTNEKLFF.

This clonotype showed up many times. The rearrangement links TRBV7-2 to TRBJ2-1; D tentatively reads TRBD1 or TRBD2 (5 bases each). Germline CDR1 SGHTA, CDR2 FQGNSA. There are 13 residues in the CDR3. Trimming took off 1 base at V and 15 bases at J, with 16 bases between the two ends. The CDR3 sequence is CASSLGQQQRGFF. CDR3 coding DNA: TGTGCCAGCAGCTTAGGCCAGCAGCAGAGGGGGTTCTTC.

The sample holds many counts of this clonotype. This chain joins TRBV6-6 and TRBJ2-5; 10 positions match TRBD2. CDR3 length equals 17 residues. Germline CDR1 and CDR2: MNHNY and SVGAGI (reference sequence). Trimming cost V 2 bases and J 1 base; bases outside gene matches: 7. CDR3 nucleotides: TGTGCCAGCAGTTACGGTCTCCTAGCGGGGGCCCAAGAGACCCAGTACTTC. Translating gives CASSYGLLAGAQETQYF.

This clonotype was seen repeatedly, ten times or more. The chain couples TRBV9 to TRBJ2-5, with unresolved D. Germline V gene sequence: CDR1 SGDLS, CDR2 YYNGEE. The V end was cut by 0 bases, the J end by 0 bases, with 9 bases between. This CDR3 is built from 15 residues. The CDR3 nucleotides are TGTGCCAGCAGCGTAGGACAATCGTACCAAGAGACCCAGTACTTC. As protein: CASSVGQSYQETQYF.

The rearrangement joins TRBV4-2 to TRBJ2-7, with 10 bases identical to TRBD1. V lost 2 bases and J lost 7; bases outside the gene matches: 11. Germline CDR1 is LGHNA and CDR2 is YNFKEQ. There are 16 residues in the CDR3. CDR3 amino acids: CASSQKEGTGAHEQYF. The CDR3 region has the DNA TGTGCCAGCAGCCAAAAGGAAGGGACAGGGGCGCATGAGCAGTACTTC.

This clonotype was recorded at least ten times. The rearrangement links TRBV7-9 to TRBJ2-3, with unresolved D. Germline V CDR1 and CDR2: SEHNR, FQNEAQ (reference sequence). V dropped 1 base and J dropped 2 bases, with 10 bases sitting between them. CDR3 length: 15 amino acids. The CDR3 spells CASSLGWGTTDTQYF. CDR3 DNA sequence: TGTGCCAGCAGCTTAGGTTGGGGTACCACAGATACGCAGTATTTT.

This clonotype was observed at least ten times. V is TRBV7-2 and J is TRBJ2-7; D not certain. Germline V CDR1 and CDR2: SGHTA, FQGNSA. This CDR3 spans 14 amino acids. Trimming took off 5 bases at V and 7 bases at J, with 18 bases between the two ends. The CDR3, as DNA: TGTGCCAGCAGCCCCCGAGATTTGGCGAGGGAGCAGTACTTC. It codes for CASSPRDLAREQYF.

The V gene is TRBV4-1, the J gene TRBJ2-1; TRBD2 matches at 10 bases. This CDR3 comprises 13 residues. V lost 3 bases, J lost 9 bases, and 2 bases stayed unmatched. From germline, CDR1 is MGHRA and CDR2 YSYEKL. CDR3 sequence: CASSQTSGREQFF. The CDR3 DNA follows: TGCGCCAGCAGCCAGACTAGCGGGCGTGAGCAGTTCTTC.

This clonotype was recorded at least ten times. For the CDR3, the DNA is TGTGCCAGCAGTCACGACAGTAACACTGAAGCTTTCTTT. Amino acid sequence: CASSHDSNTEAFF. V gene TRBV12-3 or TRBV12-4 combines with J gene TRBJ1-1; possible D gene TRBD1, 5 bases. V lost 5 bases and J 2 bases, leaving 9 bases between the germline ends. The CDR3 loop spans 13 amino acids.

This clonotype was counted many times. The CDR3 sequence: CSASGKLGEGDYGYTF. CDR3 DNA sequence: TGCAGTGCTAGTGGGAAACTAGGGGAGGGGGACTATGGCTACACCTTC. This chain links TRBV20-1 with TRBJ1-2; possible D gene TRBD1, 6 bases. Germline V gives CDR1 DFQATT, CDR2 SNEGSKA (reference sequence). Trimming took off 3 bases at V and 3 bases at J, with 20 bases between the two ends. The CDR3 has 16 amino acids.

This clonotype was observed many times. The chain combines TRBV18 with TRBJ2-5, with 7 positions matching TRBD2. CDR1 is KGHSH and CDR2 is LQKENI in the germline V gene. The CDR3 extends over 13 amino acids. Losses at the gene ends were 7 bases for V and 2 bases for J; bases not matched to a gene: 4. The CDR3 sequence: CASLSGLQETQYF. The CDR3 DNA reads as TGTGCCAGCTTGTCGGGACTACAAGAGACCCAGTACTTC.

The sample holds many counts of this clonotype. This chain joins TRBV6-1 and TRBJ2-2, with D perhaps TRBD2 (6 bases). The CDR3 totals 16 residues. Trimming took 2 bases from V and 0 from J, leaving 10 bases between them. Germline V gene sequence: CDR1 MNHNS, CDR2 SASEGT. Written as DNA, the CDR3 is TGTGCCAGCAGTGAAAGCGGCGGGACGAACACCGGGGAGCTGTTTTTT. Amino acid sequence: CASSESGGTNTGELFF.